Shown below are 10 T cell receptor beta chains from a single sample sequenced in a study of response to subunit inactivated influenza vaccine. TCRdb re-derived calls from the RT-PCR reads in MiXCR, one entry per CDR3 protein. This sample carries 280,000 or so distinct CDR3 sequences, 21% of them seen once, and the ten largest clones take roughly 10%. The material was PBMCs from blood, obtained less than 22 months after vaccination. The receptors were sampled from a man between 50 and 70 years old who received an inactivated influenza vaccine.

This clonotype appeared a few times. The chain couples TRBV2 to TRBJ1-1; 9 nucleotides align to TRBD1. The CDR3 extends over 14 amino acids. The germline gives CDR1 SNHLY, CDR2 FYNNEI. J gave up 4 bases and V 1 base, and 1 base lay outside the gene matches. Written as DNA, the CDR3 is TGTGCCAGCAGTGAAGACAGGGGGCCCACTGAAGCTTTCTTT. It is translated as CASSEDRGPTEAFF.

This clonotype showed up just a few times. The rearrangement uses TRBV20-1 and TRBJ1-3; D remains ambiguous. V lost 5 bases and J lost 9, with 14 bases in between. The CDR3 has 12 residues. Germline CDR1 is DFQATT and CDR2 is SNEGSKA (reference sequence). Written as DNA, the CDR3 is TGCAGTGCTTTGAGCCCCCCGAGCACCATATATTTT. It is translated as CSALSPPSTIYF.

This clonotype was counted only a few times. This sequence joins TRBV18 and TRBJ2-7, with D unresolved. Per the germline V gene, CDR1 is KGHSH and CDR2 is LQKENI. V gave up 0 bases and J gave up 1 base, with 10 bases separating them. This CDR3 comprises 15 residues. DNA for the CDR3: TGTGCCAGCTCACCACCGCGCAGACTTTCCTACGAGCAGTACTTC. This sequence encodes CASSPPRRLSYEQYF.

This sequence joins TRBV6-5 and TRBJ2-7; possibly TRBD1 for D (6 bases). Germline-derived CDR1 and CDR2 are MNHEY and SVGAGI. CDR3 length equals 15 residues. The ends were cut back, 0 bases at V and 0 bases at J, with 9 bases in the middle. The CDR3 DNA reads as TGTGCCAGCAGTTACTCGGGGACACACTCCTACGAGCAGTACTTC. This gives the protein CASSYSGTHSYEQYF.

CDR3 nucleotide sequence: TGTGCCAGCAGTCCTTATCAGGGGGTTTACAATCAGCCCCAGCATTTT. The encoded protein is CASSPYQGVYNQPQHF. The chain uses TRBV27 and TRBJ1-5; TRBD1 matches 7 bases. This CDR3 has 16 amino acids. J gave up 3 bases and V 5 bases, and 10 bases lay outside the gene matches. Per the germline V gene, CDR1 is MNHEY and CDR2 is SMNVEV (reference sequence).

The sample holds a few counts of this clonotype. The chain is built from TRBV7-2 and TRBJ1-4; TRBD1 is a possible D gene (6 bases). The CDR3 length is 16 residues. Trimming removed 5 bases from V and 8 bases from J, with 21 bases in between. Germline CDR1 SGHTA, CDR2 FQGNSA. The DNA of the CDR3 is TGTGCCAGCAGCCATTCATCTCCAGGGGTGAGGGAAAAACTGTTTTTT. It encodes CASSHSSPGVREKLFF.

The sample holds a few counts of this clonotype. The chain employs TRBV18 and TRBJ1-2, with no clear D. V lost 3 bases to trimming and J lost 0 bases, with 8 bases between them. The length of the CDR3 is 14 residues. Germline V CDR1 and CDR2: KGHSH, LQKENI. The CDR3 loop reads CASSPDPANYGYTF. The CDR3 nucleotides read TGTGCCAGCTCACCGGATCCAGCTAACTATGGCTACACCTTC.

V gene TRBV20-1 combines with J gene TRBJ2-7, with D possibly being TRBD2 (5 bases). The CDR3 is 14 residues long. V was pared by 4 bases and J by 3 bases, with 16 bases between. Germline V gives CDR1 DFQATT, CDR2 SNEGSKA (reference sequence). Here the CDR3 reads CSATPVRTGYEQYF. DNA of the CDR3: TGCAGTGCTACGCCAGTTAGGACTGGCTACGAGCAGTACTTC.

This clonotype was counted a few times. V is TRBV28 and J is TRBJ2-2, with D possibly matching TRBD1 (5 bases). The CDR3 is made up of 15 amino acids. Trimming pared 2 bases from V and 2 bases from J, leaving 9 bases between. CDR1 MDHEN and CDR2 SYDVKM come from the germline V gene. In DNA, the CDR3 is TGTGCCAGCAGTTTAGGACATCACAACACCGGGGAGCTGTTTTTT. This encodes CASSLGHHNTGELFF.

This clonotype has ten or more counts. The chain joins TRBV12-3 or TRBV12-4 to TRBJ1-1; D is uncertain. CDR3 length: 12 amino acids. V lost 3 bases and J 3 bases, leaving 5 bases between the germline ends. The CDR3: CASSLGDTEAFF. The CDR3 nucleotides are TGTGCCAGCAGTTTGGGTGACACTGAAGCTTTCTTT.